These T cell receptor beta chains were read from a single sample in a study of T cell responses to AZD1222 COVID-19 vaccine. Libraries were prepared by immunoSEQ multiplex PCR; TCRdb keeps only in-frame clonotypes and omits some of them. The data show over 100,000 clones, with about 85% seen just once and about 2.4% held by the top ten. The sequenced sample was peripheral blood, obtained on day 0 of AZD1222 vaccination. The source of these receptors is an adult in good health. The CDR3 runs from the conserved cysteine through the conserved F or W.

>TRBV5-1
CASSLGQATSGNTIYF
>TRBV7-6
CASSPLGAGVETQYF
>TRBV14
CASSQDVGRKQYEQYF
>TRBV30
CAWRAGLAGAIEQYF
>TRBV7-2
CASSHTGIIYEQYF
>TRBV5-1
CASSLEAENSPLHF
>TRBV7-9
CASSPELQGAYNEQFF
>TRBV5-8
CASRAGGRGTDTQYF
>TRBV29-1
CSVGIGKANYGYTF
>TRBV7-6
CASSPGTSGRETQYF
>TRBV20-1
CSARDQETQYF
>TRBV19
CASSIVRDGYTF
>TRBV9
CASSPRDWGNNEQFF
>TRBV28
CASSLPQSYGYTF
>TRBV4-2
CASSQTGSSGNTIYF
>TRBV5-1
CASSLAGDGYTF
>TRBV5-1
CASSLEGISNQPQHF
>TRBV11-2
CASSNRQGAGEQYF
>TRBV5-4
CASSLPGAGPSTEAFF
>TRBV2
CASSEGAGGPYNEQFF
>TRBV28
CASSLGSYEQYF
>TRBV6-1
CASSGRGGSNNSPLHF
>TRBV5-1
CASSFGTFYEQYF
>TRBV5-1
CASSLARPNTEAFF
>TRBV29-1
CSVGRTGNTGELFF
>TRBV5-1
CASSHGQGGYGYTF
>TRBV27
CASSWELADGVADTQYF
>TRBV11-2
CASSIGGRYSQHF
>TRBV6-5
CASTLRGQGYEQYF
>TRBV9
CASRAGTLNTEAFF
>TRBV5-1
CASSLAQGAGAFF
>TRBV19
CASGRGTGELFF
>TRBV7-6
CASSLAALAGAGEQYF
>TRBV9
CASSVAPERDRGIDTQYF
>TRBV7-7
CASSLIENGELFF
>TRBV28
CASSLVTGGRELFF
>TRBV7-3
CASSLGRTGNSPLHF
>TRBV5-1
CASSSGQPLVAFF
>TRBV23-1
CASSQSGRRNTEAFF
>TRBV28
CASSFGSSYEQYF
>TRBV11-2
CASSTSGRTSYEQYF
>TRBV5-6
CASSFEAGATYNEQFF
>TRBV7-8
CASSLERASYEQYF
>TRBV7-3
CASSLRAGGTYEQYF
>TRBV3-1/TRBV3-2
CASSQVKTVGTDTQYF
>TRBV29-1
CSVLSRVDSYNEQFF
>TRBV20-1
CSASGPTGVQPQHF